This T cell receptor (beta chain) originates from a study of cytomegalovirus exposure and HLA in healthy donors. Study information: Unique TCRs from HLA-typed donors, 85 million to 100 million of them, were held in an early data release.

Germline CDR1 is MNHEY and CDR2 is SMNVEV (reference sequence). V lost 4 bases and J 0 bases, leaving 7 bases between the germline ends. This CDR3 is 14 amino acids long. As to this clone: Antigen unknown.

General observations from the study: Some TCR beta chains (roughly 150 of them) were listed as cytomegalovirus-associated. What a later analysis showed was that several of the most significant clusters appeared linked to common viral pathogens.

This PCR relied on a set of 60 Vbeta primers and 13 Jbeta primers. Original analysis: There were around 80 million unique TCR beta chains by a later count, and about 12 million of them were shared. The assay was immunoSEQ multiplex PCR, and TCRdb's table has in-frame clones only and misses some. The V and J calls and clone size are taken from that table; D and trimming were inferred from the DNA. The data contain about 82,000 clones, around 77% of them singletons. Material for sequencing was PBMCs. The V gene is TRBV27, the J gene TRBJ1-5; D call uncertain. This TCR was sampled from a man aged 50 or older in good health and CMV-seronegative. The CDR3 nucleotides read TGTGCCAGCAGTTCGGGGTATAGCAATCAGCCCCAGCATTTT. Encoded protein: CASSSGYSNQPQHF.